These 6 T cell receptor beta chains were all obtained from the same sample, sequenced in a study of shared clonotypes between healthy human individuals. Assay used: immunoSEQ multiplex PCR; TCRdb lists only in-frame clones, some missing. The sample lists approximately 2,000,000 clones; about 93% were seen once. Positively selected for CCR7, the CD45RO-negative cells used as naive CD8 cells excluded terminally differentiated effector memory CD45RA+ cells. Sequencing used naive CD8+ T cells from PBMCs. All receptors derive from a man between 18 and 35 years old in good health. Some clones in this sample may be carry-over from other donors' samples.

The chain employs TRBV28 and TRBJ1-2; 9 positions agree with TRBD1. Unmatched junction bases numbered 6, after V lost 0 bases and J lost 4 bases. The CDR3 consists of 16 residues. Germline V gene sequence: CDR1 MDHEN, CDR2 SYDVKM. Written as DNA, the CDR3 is TGTGCCAGCAGTTTATGGACAGGGGGTAAGGGCTATGGCTACACCTTC. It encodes CASSLWTGGKGYGYTF.

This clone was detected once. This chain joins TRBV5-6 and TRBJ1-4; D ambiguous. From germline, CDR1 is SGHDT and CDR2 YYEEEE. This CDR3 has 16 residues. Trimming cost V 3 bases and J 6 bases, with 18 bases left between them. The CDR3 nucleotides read TGTGCCAGCAGCTCGGGCAGCTGGGGTGATTATGAAAAACTGTTTTTT. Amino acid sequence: CASSSGSWGDYEKLFF. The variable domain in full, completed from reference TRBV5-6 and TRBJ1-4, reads DAGVTQSPTHLIKTRGQQVTLRCSPKSGHDTVSWYQQALGQGPQFIFQYYEEEERQRGNFPDRFSGHQFPNYSSELNVNALLLGDSALYLCASSSGSWGDYEKLFFGSGTQLSVL.

CDR3 sequence (DNA): TGTGCCAGCAGTTTAGGGCAGTATAATGAAAAACTGTTTTTT. Translating gives CASSLGQYNEKLFF. The J gene is TRBJ1-4, the V gene TRBV27; D not certain. Germline assignment: CDR1 MNHEY and CDR2 SMNVEV (reference sequence). Trimming took 2 bases from V and 4 from J, leaving 8 bases between them. The CDR3 is 14 amino acids.

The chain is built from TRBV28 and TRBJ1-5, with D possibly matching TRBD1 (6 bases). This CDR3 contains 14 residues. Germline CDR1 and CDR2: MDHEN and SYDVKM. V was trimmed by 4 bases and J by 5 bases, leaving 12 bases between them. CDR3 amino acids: CASSWMSGDQPQHF. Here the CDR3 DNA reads TGTGCCAGCAGTTGGATGTCAGGGGATCAGCCCCAGCATTTT.

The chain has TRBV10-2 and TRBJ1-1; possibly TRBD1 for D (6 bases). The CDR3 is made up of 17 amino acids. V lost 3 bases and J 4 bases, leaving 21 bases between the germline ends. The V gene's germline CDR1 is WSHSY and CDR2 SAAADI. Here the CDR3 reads CASSEPSIRGYGTEAFF. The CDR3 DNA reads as TGCGCCAGCAGTGAACCCTCGATCAGGGGTTACGGCACTGAAGCTTTCTTT.

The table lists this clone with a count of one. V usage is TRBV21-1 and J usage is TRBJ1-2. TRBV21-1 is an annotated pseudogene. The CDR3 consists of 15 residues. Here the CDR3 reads CASSLPETQNYGYTF. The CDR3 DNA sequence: TGTGCCAGCAGCCTCCCGGAGACTCAGAACTATGGCTACACCTTC.